This T cell receptor beta chain was captured in a study of CD8+CD57+ T cells in acquired aplastic anemia. Only patients with CD8+CD57+ cell expansion on flow cytometry were chosen for sequencing. V gave up 2 bases and J gave up 8 bases, with 10 bases separating them. This CDR3 spans 14 amino acids. Germline V gene lookup returns CDR1 SEHNR and CDR2 FQNEAQ (reference sequence). Genomic DNA, serving as template, underwent TCR beta VDJ and CDR3 profiling. TCRdb called the reads again in MiXCR, with one record for every CDR3 protein. This table has under 250,000 distinct CDR3 sequences, around half appearing once.

The rearrangement links TRBV7-9 to TRBJ1-6; D gene ambiguous. The sequencing sample was made of sorted CD4+, CD8+, or CD8+CD57+ T cells (not recorded which) from PBMCs. The source of this sequence is a human donor with aplastic anemia. In DNA form, the CDR3 reads TGTGCCAGCAGCTTAAAGGGCGTTGATTCACCCCTCCACTTT. Its protein is CASSLKGVDSPLHF.